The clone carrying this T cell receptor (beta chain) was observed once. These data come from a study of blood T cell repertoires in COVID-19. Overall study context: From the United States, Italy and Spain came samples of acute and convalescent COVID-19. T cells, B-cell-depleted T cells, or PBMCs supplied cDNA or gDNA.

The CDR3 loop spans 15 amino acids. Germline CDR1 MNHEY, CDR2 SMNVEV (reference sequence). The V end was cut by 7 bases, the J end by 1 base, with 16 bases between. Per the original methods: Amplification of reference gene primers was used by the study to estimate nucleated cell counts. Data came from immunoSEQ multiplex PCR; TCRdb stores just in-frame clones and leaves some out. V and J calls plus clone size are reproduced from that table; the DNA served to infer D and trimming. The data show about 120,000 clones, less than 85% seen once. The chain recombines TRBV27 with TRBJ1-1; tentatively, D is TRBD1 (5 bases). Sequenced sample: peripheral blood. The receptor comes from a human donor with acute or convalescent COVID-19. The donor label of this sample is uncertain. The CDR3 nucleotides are TGTGCCAGCAAAACTGACAGATCAACGAACACTGAAGCTTTCTTT. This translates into CASKTDRSTNTEAFF.